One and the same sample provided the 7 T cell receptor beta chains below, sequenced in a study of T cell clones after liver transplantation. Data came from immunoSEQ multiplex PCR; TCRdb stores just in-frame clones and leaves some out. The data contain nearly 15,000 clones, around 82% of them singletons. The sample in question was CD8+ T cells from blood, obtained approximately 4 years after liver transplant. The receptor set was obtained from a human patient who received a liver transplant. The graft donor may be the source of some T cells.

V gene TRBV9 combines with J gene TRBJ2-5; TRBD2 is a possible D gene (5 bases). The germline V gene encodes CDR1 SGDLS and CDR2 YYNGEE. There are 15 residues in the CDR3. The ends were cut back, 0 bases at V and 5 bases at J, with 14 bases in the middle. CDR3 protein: CASSVASGSPETQYF. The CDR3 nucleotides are TGTGCCAGCAGCGTAGCTTCGGGGTCTCCGGAGACCCAGTACTTC.

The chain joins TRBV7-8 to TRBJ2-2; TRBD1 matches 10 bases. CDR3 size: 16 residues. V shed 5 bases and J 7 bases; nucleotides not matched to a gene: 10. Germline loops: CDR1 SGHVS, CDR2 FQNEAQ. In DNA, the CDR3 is TGTGCCAGCAGCACGCGACAGGGGGCGCTTCTCGGGGAGCTGTTTTTT. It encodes CASSTRQGALLGELFF. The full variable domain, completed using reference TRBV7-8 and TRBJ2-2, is GAGVSQSPRYKVAKRGQDVALRCDPISGHVSLFWYQQALGQGPEFLTYFQNEAQLDKSGLPSDRFFAERPEGSVSTLKIQRTQQEDSAVYLCASSTRQGALLGELFFGEGSRLTVL.

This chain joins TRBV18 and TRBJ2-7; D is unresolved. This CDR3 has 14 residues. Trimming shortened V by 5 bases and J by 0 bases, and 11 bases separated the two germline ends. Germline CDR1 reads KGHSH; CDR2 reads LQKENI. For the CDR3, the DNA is TGTGCCAGCTCATCCCCGGTTAGCTCCTACGAGCAGTACTTC. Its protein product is CASSSPVSSYEQYF.

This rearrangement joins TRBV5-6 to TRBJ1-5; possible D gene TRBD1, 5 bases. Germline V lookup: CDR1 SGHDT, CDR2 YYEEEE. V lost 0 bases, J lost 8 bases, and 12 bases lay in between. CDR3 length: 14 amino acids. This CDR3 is CASSLVAGTEPQHF. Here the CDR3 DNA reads TGTGCCAGCAGCTTGGTCGCGGGGACGGAGCCCCAGCATTTT. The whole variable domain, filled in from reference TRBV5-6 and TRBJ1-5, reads DAGVTQSPTHLIKTRGQQVTLRCSPKSGHDTVSWYQQALGQGPQFIFQYYEEEERQRGNFPDRFSGHQFPNYSSELNVNALLLGDSALYLCASSLVAGTEPQHFGDGTRLSIL.

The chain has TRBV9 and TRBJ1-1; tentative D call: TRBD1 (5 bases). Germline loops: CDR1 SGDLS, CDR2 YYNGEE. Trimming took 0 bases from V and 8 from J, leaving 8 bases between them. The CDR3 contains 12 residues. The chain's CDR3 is CASSVVAGEAFF. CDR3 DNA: TGTGCCAGCAGCGTAGTAGCAGGGGAAGCTTTCTTT.

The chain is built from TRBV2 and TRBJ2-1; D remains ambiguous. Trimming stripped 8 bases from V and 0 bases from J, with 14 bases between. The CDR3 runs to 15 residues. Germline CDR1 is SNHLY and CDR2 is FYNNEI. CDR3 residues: CASSLVRSSYNEQFF. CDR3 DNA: TGTGCCAGCTCACTGGTTCGGAGCTCCTACAATGAGCAGTTCTTC.

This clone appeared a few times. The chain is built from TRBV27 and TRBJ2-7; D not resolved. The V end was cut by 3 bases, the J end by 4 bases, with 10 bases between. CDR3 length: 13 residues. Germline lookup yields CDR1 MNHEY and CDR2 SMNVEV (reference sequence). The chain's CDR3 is CASSFEVGYEQYF. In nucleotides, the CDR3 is TGTGCCAGCAGTTTTGAGGTGGGTTACGAGCAGTACTTC.